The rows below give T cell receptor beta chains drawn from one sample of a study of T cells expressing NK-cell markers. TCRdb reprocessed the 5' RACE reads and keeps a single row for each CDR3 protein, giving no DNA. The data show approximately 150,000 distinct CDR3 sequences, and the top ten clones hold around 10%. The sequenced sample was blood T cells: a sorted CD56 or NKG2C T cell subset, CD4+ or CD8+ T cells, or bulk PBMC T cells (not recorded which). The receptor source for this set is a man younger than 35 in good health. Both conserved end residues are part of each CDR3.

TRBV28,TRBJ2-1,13,CASSSNNDNEQFF
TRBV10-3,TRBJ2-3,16,CAISAGLADGTDTQYF
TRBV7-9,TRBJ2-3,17,CASSYNPEGRDWDTQYF
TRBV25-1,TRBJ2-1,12,CASSEFGDEQFF
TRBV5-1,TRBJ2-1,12,CASSLGDDEQFF
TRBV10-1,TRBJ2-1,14,CASSDGGANNEQFF
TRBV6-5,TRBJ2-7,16,CASSYSAGRAIYEQYF
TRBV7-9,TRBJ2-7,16,CASSPGQSRTYYEQYF
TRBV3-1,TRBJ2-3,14,CASSLDFTPDTQYF
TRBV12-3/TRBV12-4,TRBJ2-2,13,CASLPLITGELFF
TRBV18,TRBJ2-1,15,CASSPSLMSVHEQFF
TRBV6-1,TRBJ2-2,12,CASSEPRQELFF
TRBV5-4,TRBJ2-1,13,CASSGTADNEQFF
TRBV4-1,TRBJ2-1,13,CASSQDRGYEQFF
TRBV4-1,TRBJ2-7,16,CASSQEAGSGSYEQYF
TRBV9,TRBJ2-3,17,CASSPSAALRPTDTQYF
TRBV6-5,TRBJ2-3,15,CASSNTGTSTDTQYF